The following is a TCR beta chain sequence with its context. This CDR3 region has 14 residues. Germline CDR1 reads SGHTA; CDR2 reads FQGNSA. Between the trimmed V and J ends, which lost 7 bases and 4 bases, there was a span of 16 bases. Measured with immunoSEQ multiplex PCR; TCRdb has only the in-frame clones, and not every one. The sample lists about 64,000 clones; roughly 90% were seen once. The source of the sample is a study of T cell changes during pregnancy in multiple sclerosis. The chain uses TRBV7-2 and TRBJ1-1; maybe TRBD1 (5 bases). The TCR originated in a female donor with multiple sclerosis, enrolled in a pregnancy study. The sample in question was peripheral blood, obtained in the second trimester of pregnancy. CDR3 loop: CASIAGGGGTEAFF. In nucleotides, the CDR3 is TGTGCCAGCATCGCGGGGGGGGGTGGCACTGAAGCTTTCTTT.